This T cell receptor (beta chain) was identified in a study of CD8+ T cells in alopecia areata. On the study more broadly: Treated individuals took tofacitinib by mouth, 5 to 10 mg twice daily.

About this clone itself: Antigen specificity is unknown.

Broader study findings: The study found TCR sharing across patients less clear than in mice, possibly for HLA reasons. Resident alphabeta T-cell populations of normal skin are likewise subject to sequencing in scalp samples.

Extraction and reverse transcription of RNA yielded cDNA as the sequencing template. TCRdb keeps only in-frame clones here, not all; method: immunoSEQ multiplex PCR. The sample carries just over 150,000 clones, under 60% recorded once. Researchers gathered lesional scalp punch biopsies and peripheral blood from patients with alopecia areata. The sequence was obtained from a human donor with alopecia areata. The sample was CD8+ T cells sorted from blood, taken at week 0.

CDR3 coding DNA: TGTGCCTGGAGCCACACCCGGCAGGGCCACTATGGCTACACCTTC. Its protein product is CAWSHTRQGHYGYTF. The chain is built from TRBV30 and TRBJ1-2; tentatively, D is TRBD1 (5 bases). V was pared by 3 bases and J by 3 bases, with 17 bases between. Germline V gene lookup returns CDR1 GTSNPN and CDR2 SVGIG (reference sequence). CDR3 length: 15 residues.